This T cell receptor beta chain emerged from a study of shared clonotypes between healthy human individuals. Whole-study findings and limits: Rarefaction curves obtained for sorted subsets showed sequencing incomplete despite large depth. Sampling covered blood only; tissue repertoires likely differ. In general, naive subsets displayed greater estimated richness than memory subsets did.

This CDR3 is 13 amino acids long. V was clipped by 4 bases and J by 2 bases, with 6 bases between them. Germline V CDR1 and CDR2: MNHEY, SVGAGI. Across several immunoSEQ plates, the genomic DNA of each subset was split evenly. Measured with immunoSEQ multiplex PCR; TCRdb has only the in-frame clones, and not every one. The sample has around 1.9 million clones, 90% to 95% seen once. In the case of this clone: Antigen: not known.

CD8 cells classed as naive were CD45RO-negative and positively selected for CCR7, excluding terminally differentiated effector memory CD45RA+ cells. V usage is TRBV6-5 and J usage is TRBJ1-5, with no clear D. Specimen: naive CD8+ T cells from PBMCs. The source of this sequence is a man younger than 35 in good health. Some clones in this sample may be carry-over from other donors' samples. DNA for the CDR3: TGTGCCAGCAGTTCGGAGGGCAATCAGCCCCAGCATTTT. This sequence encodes CASSSEGNQPQHF.